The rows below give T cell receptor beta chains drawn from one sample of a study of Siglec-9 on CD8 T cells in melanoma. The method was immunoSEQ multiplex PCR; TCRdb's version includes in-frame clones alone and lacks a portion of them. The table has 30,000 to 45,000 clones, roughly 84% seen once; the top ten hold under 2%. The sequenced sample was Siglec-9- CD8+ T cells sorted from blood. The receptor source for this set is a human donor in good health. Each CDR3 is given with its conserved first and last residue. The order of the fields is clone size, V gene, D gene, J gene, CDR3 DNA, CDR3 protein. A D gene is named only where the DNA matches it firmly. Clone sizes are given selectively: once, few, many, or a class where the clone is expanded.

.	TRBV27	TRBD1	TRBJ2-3	TGTGCCAGCAGGGCGGACAGGGGGGATACGCAGTATTTT	CASRADRGDTQYF
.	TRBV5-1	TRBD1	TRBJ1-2	TGCGCCAGCAGCCCGGGGACAGGGGTTCGTGGCTACACCTTC	CASSPGTGVRGYTF
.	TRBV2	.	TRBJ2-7	TGTGCCAGCAGTGATTACAGCTACGAGCAGTACTTC	CASSDYSYEQYF
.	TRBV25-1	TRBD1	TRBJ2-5	TGTGCCAGCAGTACAGGACAGGGTACAGAGACCCAGTACTTC	CASSTGQGTETQYF
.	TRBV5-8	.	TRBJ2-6	TGTGCCAGCAGCTCAGCCCCCTCTGGGGCCAACGTCCTGACTTTC	CASSSAPSGANVLTF
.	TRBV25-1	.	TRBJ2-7	TGTGCCAGCAGTGGGGGTAGCTACGAGCAGTACTTC	CASSGGSYEQYF
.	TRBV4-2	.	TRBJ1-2	TGTGCCAGCAGCCAAGAAGAGGGAGACACCTATGGCTACACCTTC	CASSQEEGDTYGYTF
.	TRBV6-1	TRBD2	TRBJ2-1	TGTGCCAGCAGTGGCCGGACTAGCGGGAGGCCTCCCTACAATGAGCAGTTCTTC	CASSGRTSGRPPYNEQFF
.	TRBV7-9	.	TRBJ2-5	TGTGCCAGCAAGTTAGGGGCCCTCGGGGCCCAGTACTTC	CASKLGALGAQYF
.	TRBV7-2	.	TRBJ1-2	TGTGCCAGCAGCTTTGGGGTAGGGGATGGCTACACCTTC	CASSFGVGDGYTF
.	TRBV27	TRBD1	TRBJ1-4	TGTGCCAGCAGTTTAGACAGGGATAATGAAAAACTGTTTTTT	CASSLDRDNEKLFF
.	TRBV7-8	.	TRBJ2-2	TGTGCCAGCAGCTTAGGGGACTACACCGGGGAGCTGTTTTTT	CASSLGDYTGELFF
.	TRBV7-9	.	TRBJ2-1	TGTGCCAGCAGCCCTCCCCTTGGAACCTACAATGAGCAGTTCTTC	CASSPPLGTYNEQFF
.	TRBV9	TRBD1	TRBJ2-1	TGTGCCAGCAGCGCTTCCTGGACAGGATTCTCCTACAATGAGCAGTTCTTC	CASSASWTGFSYNEQFF
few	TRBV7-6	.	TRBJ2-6	TGTGCCAGCAGCTTAGGACAGGAGAGCTCTGGGGCCAACGTCCTGACTTTC	CASSLGQESSGANVLTF
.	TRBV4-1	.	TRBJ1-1	TGCGCCAGCAGCCATCGGGACGGGAACACTGAAGCTTTCTTT	CASSHRDGNTEAFF
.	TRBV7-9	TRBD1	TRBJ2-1	TGTGCCAGCAGCTTAGCGAGATGGTCCCGGGACAGGGTGTACAATGAGCAGTTCTTC	CASSLARWSRDRVYNEQFF
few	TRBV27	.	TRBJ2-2	TGTGCCAGCACCACGACAGCCACCGGGGAGCTGTTTTTT	CASTTTATGELFF
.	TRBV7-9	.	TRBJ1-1	TGTGCCAGCAGCTTAGCGCTGGGACAGAACACTGAAGCTTTCTTT	CASSLALGQNTEAFF
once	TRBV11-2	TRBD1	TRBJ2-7	TGTGCCAGCAGCCTCGGACAGGGGCCGAGCTCCTACGAGCAGTACTTC	CASSLGQGPSSYEQYF
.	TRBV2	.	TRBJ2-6	TGTGCCAGCAGTGAAGCAGGGGCTGTCCTATACTCTGGGGCCAACGTCCTGACTTTC	CASSEAGAVLYSGANVLTF
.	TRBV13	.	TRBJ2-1	TGTGCCAGCAGCCTCTTGATTCCCGATGAGCAGTTCTTC	CASSLLIPDEQFF
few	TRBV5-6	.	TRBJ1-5	TGTGCCAGCAGCTTGGGACAGGCCAGCAATCAGCCCCAGCATTTT	CASSLGQASNQPQHF
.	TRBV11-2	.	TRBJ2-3	TGTGCCAGCAGCTTAGATCCAGATACGCAGTATTTT	CASSLDPDTQYF
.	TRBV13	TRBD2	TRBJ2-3	TGTGCCAGCAGCCCACAGGCGGGAGGGCCAGAAGATACGCAGTATTTT	CASSPQAGGPEDTQYF
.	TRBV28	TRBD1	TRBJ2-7	TGTGCCAGCAGCCTTGGACAGGGAGACGAGCAGTACTTC	CASSLGQGDEQYF
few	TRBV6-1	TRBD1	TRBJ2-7	TGTGCCAGCAGTGAACCCGGGACAGGTAGATTGGAGCAGTACTTC	CASSEPGTGRLEQYF
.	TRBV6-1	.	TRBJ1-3	TGTGCCAGCAGTGACATCTCTGGAAACACCATATATTTT	CASSDISGNTIYF
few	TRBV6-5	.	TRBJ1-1	TGTGCCAGCAGCCCGGGAGGCCTTGAAGCTTTCTTT	CASSPGGLEAFF
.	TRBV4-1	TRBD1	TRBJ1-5	TGCGCCAGCAGCCGCGCTACAGGGGAAAATCAGCCCCAGCATTTT	CASSRATGENQPQHF
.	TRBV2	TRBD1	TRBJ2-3	TGTGCCAGCAGTCCCGGGACAGGGGGAACAGATACGCAGTATTTT	CASSPGTGGTDTQYF
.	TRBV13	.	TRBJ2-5	TGTGCCAGCAGCTATAGAGAGACCCAGTACTTC	CASSYRETQYF